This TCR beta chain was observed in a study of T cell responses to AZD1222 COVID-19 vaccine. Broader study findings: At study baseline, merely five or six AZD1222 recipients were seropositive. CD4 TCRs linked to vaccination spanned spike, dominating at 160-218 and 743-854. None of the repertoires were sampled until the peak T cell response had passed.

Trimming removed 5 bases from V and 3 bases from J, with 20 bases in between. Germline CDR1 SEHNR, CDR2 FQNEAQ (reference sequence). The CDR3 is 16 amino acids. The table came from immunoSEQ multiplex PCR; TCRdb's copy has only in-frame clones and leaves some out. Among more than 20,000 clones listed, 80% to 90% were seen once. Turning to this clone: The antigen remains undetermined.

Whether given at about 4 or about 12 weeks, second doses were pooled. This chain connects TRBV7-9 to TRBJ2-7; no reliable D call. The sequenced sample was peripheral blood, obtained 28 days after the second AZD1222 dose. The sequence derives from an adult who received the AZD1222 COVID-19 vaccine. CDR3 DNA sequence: TGTGCCAGCAGCCTGGGCTCAACGGGTCTGGTCTACGAGCAGTACTTC. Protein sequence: CASSLGSTGLVYEQYF. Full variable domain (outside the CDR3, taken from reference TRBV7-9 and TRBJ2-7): DTGVSQNPRHKITKRGQNVTFRCDPISEHNRLYWYRQTLGQGPEFLTYFQNEAQLEKSRLLSDRFSAERPKGSFSTLEIQRTEQGDSAMYLCASSLGSTGLVYEQYFGPGTRLTVT.